These 11 T cell receptor beta chains share one sample of origin, sequenced in a study of T-cell memory formation after mild COVID-19. TCRdb re-called the 5' RACE reads through MiXCR, storing one row per CDR3 protein. The table shows roughly 350,000 distinct CDR3 sequences, with 28% occurring only once. The sample comprised PBMCs or a T cell subset sorted from them (not recorded which). Receptor source: an adult woman who had mild COVID-19 (a few samples of this study predate the infection). Cell type and time point are not known.

This clonotype was recorded once. V and J are TRBV12-3 or TRBV12-4 and TRBJ2-7; D possibly corresponds to TRBD2 (5 bases). This CDR3 comprises 14 residues. V gave up 3 bases and J gave up 2 bases, with 11 bases separating them. CDR3 residues: CASSLVGLTYEQYF. CDR3 nucleotides: TGTGCCAGCAGTTTGGTCGGACTCACCTACGAGCAGTACTTC.

This chain's CDR3 is CASASGGAGEQFF. The DNA of the CDR3 is TGTGCCAGCGCTAGCGGGGGGGCCGGGGAGCAGTTCTTC. This chain connects TRBV12-3 or TRBV12-4 to TRBJ2-1; 12 bases fit TRBD2. Unmatched junction bases numbered 6, after V lost 8 bases and J lost 10 bases. The CDR3 sequence is 13 residues long.

Only a few counts were recorded for this clonotype. This chain links TRBV5-1 with TRBJ2-2, with TRBD2 identical over 9 bases. Germline V gives CDR1 SGHRS, CDR2 YFSETQ. This CDR3 is built from 17 residues. V lost 3 bases and J lost 0; bases outside the gene matches: 6. This chain's CDR3 is CASSSRGGRANTGELFF. As DNA, the CDR3 is TGCGCCAGCAGCTCTCGAGGCGGGAGGGCGAACACCGGGGAGCTGTTTTTT.

This clonotype was recorded a few times. The genes are TRBV30 and TRBJ1-1; D perhaps matches TRBD1 (5 bases). Germline lookup yields CDR1 GTSNPN and CDR2 SVGIG (reference sequence). Trimming shortened V by 1 base and J by 7 bases, and 13 bases separated the two germline ends. The CDR3 runs 13 residues. The CDR3, as DNA: TGTGCCTGGAGTGCTCGGCAGCAGGGTGAAGCTTTCTTT. Its protein product is CAWSARQQGEAFF.

This clonotype was found a few times. The chain joins TRBV7-3 to TRBJ2-7, with TRBD2 matching 8 bases. V lost 2 bases and J lost 2; bases outside the gene matches: 20. The CDR3 is 20 residues long. CDR1 and CDR2 (germline): SGHTA, FQGTGA. The chain's CDR3 is CASSLLGGLGPHSPTYEQYF. The CDR3 region has the DNA TGTGCCAGCAGCTTACTCGGGGGACTAGGACCCCATAGCCCCACCTACGAGCAGTACTTC.

This clonotype appeared a few times. The genes are TRBV10-3 and TRBJ2-5; 9 bases map to TRBD1. This CDR3 region has 13 residues. Germline V CDR1 and CDR2: ENHRY, SYGVKD. The ends lost 5 bases at V and 3 bases at J; junction bases unmatched: 1. The chain's CDR3 is CAISRQGEETQYF. The CDR3 DNA reads as TGTGCCATCAGTAGACAGGGGGAAGAGACCCAGTACTTC.

The V gene is TRBV24-1, the J gene TRBJ2-1; D may be TRBD2 (6 bases). V lost 3 bases, J lost 3 bases, and 11 bases lay in between. This CDR3 contains 15 residues. CDR1 is KGHDR and CDR2 is SFDVKD in the germline V gene. For the CDR3, the DNA is TGTGCCACCAGTGATGTTAGCGGTCGCTACAATGAGCAGTTCTTC. Protein sequence: CATSDVSGRYNEQFF.

The chain employs TRBV20-1 and TRBJ1-5, with a weak D call TRBD1 (6 bases). The ends were cut back, 2 bases at V and 3 bases at J, with 20 bases in the middle. The CDR3 length is 17 residues. The V gene's germline CDR1 is DFQATT and CDR2 SNEGSKA (reference sequence). CDR3 loop: CSARPFKGVSDNQPQHF. Written as DNA, the CDR3 is TGCAGTGCTAGACCATTCAAGGGGGTATCGGACAATCAGCCCCAGCATTTT.

The J gene is TRBJ1-1, the V gene TRBV20-1, with D possibly TRBD1 on 5 matching bases. V lost 0 bases, J lost 3 bases, and 8 bases lay in between. Germline CDR1 DFQATT, CDR2 SNEGSKA (reference sequence). The CDR3 runs to 13 residues. CDR3 protein: CSARDSGDTEAFF. The DNA of the CDR3 is TGCAGTGCTAGAGATTCGGGGGACACTGAAGCTTTCTTT.

In its sample, this clonotype was seen a few times. The chain has TRBV5-6 and TRBJ2-7; D is undetermined. The CDR3 has 14 residues. Trimming left V 4 bases short and J 2 bases short, with 13 bases between. Germline lookup yields CDR1 SGHDT and CDR2 YYEEEE. The CDR3 region is CASSTTGQAYEQYF. The CDR3 bases are TGTGCCAGCAGCACTACCGGGCAAGCCTACGAGCAGTACTTC.

This clonotype was counted only a few times. V gene TRBV5-5 combines with J gene TRBJ2-5, with D tentatively TRBD2 (5 bases). The CDR3 loop spans 15 amino acids. Germline values: CDR1 SGHKS, CDR2 YYEKEE (reference sequence). The germline V and J ends were trimmed by 6 bases and 0 bases, with 15 bases remaining between them. The CDR3 spells CASKLSGVYQETQYF. DNA of the CDR3: TGTGCCAGCAAGTTGAGCGGAGTGTACCAAGAGACCCAGTACTTC.